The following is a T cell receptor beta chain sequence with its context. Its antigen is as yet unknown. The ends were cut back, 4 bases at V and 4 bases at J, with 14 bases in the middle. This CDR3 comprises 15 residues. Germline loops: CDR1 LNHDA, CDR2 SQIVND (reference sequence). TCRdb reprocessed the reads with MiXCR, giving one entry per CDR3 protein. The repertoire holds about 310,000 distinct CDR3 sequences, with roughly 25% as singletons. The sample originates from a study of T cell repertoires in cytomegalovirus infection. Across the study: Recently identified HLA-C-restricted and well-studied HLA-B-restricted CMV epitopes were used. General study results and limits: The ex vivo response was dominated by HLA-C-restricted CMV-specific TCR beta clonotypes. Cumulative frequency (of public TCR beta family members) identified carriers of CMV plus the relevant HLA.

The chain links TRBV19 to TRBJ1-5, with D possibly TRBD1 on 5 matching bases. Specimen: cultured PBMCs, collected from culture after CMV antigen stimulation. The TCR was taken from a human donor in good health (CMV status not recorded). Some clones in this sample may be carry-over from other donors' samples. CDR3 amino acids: CASSNRGTANQPQHF. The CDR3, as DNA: TGTGCCAGTAGTAATAGGGGCACGGCTAATCAGCCCCAGCATTTT.